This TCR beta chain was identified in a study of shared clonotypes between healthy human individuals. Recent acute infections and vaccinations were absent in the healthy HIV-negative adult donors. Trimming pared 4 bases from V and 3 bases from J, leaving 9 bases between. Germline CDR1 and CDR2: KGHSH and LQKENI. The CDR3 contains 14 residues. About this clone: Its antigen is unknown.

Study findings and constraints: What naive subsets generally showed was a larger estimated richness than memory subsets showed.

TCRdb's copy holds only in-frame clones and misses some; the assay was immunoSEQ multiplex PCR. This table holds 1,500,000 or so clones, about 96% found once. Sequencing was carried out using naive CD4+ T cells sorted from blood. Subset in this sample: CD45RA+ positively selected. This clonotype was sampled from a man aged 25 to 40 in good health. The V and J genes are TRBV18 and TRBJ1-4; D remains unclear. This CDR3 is CASSLRDPNEKLFF. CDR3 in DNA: TGTGCCAGCTCACTTCGGGATCCTAATGAAAAACTGTTTTTT.